These 24 T cell receptor beta chains were sequenced from one sample in a study of CD8+ T cells in alopecia areata. Extracted RNA was reverse transcribed, and the resulting cDNA served as sequencing template. Clones were sequenced by immunoSEQ multiplex PCR, and TCRdb holds only the in-frame ones, with some missing. The data contain over 100,000 clones, approximately 49% of them singletons. The starting material was CD8+ T cells sorted from blood, obtained at week 0. These receptors originate from a human donor with alopecia areata.

The rearrangement uses TRBV13 and TRBJ1-4; D is unresolved. Between the trimmed V and J ends, which lost 7 bases and 5 bases, there was a span of 14 bases. The CDR3 is 14 amino acids. Germline CDR1 PRHDT, CDR2 FYEKMQ (reference sequence). CDR3 protein: CASNVADGNEKLFF. CDR3 in DNA: TGTGCCAGCAACGTGGCGGATGGGAATGAAAAACTGTTTTTT.

This clone was detected a few times. The chain combines TRBV29-1 with TRBJ2-3; D might be TRBD2 (6 bases). V was pared by 1 base and J by 6 bases, with 8 bases between. The CDR3 contains 12 residues. Germline V gene sequence: CDR1 SQVTM, CDR2 ANQGSEA. The CDR3 DNA reads TGCAGCGTTGAAGCGGGGGAGGATACGCAGTATTTT. Encoded protein: CSVEAGEDTQYF.

The chain carries TRBV19 and TRBJ1-2; D is unresolved. The CDR3 runs to 11 residues. The V end lost 8 bases, the J end lost 2 bases, and 6 bases lay between the germline ends. Germline V gene data show CDR1 as LNHDA and CDR2 as SQIVND (reference sequence). CDR3 in amino acids: CASGLNYGYTF. The CDR3 DNA reads as TGTGCCAGTGGACTGAACTATGGCTACACCTTC.

The CDR3, as DNA: TGTGCCAGCAGCCCCCCCGAACCTGGGACCCAGTACTTC. Translating it yields CASSPPEPGTQYF. The chain has TRBV4-2 and TRBJ2-5; D is unclear. The ends were cut back, 4 bases at V and 7 bases at J, with 13 bases in the middle. This CDR3 has 13 amino acids. Germline loops: CDR1 LGHNA, CDR2 YNFKEQ.

The chain employs TRBV4-2 and TRBJ2-7, with 7 bases identical to TRBD2. Per germline, CDR1 LGHNA and CDR2 YNFKEQ. After removal of 1 base from V and 3 bases from J, the junction contained 6 bases not matched to a gene. The CDR3 is 15 residues long. CDR3 region: CASSQGRDYSYEQYF. The CDR3 bases are TGTGCCAGCAGCCAAGGCCGGGACTACAGCTACGAGCAGTACTTC.

This clone has only a few counts. The chain uses TRBV6-5 and TRBJ2-2, with 8 bases aligning to TRBD1. This CDR3 spans 16 amino acids. The ends lost 2 bases at V and 5 bases at J; junction bases unmatched: 7. Looked up from germline, CDR1 is MNHEY and CDR2 is SVGAGI. CDR3 loop: CASSYTGTGWTGELFF. The CDR3 nucleotides are TGTGCCAGCAGTTACACCGGGACAGGTTGGACCGGGGAGCTGTTTTTT.

At least ten counts were recorded for this clone. For the CDR3, the DNA is TGCGCCAGCAGCCAAGAGGAGGGCTCCTCCTACGAGCAGTACTTC. It specifies CASSQEEGSSYEQYF. The rearrangement joins TRBV4-3 to TRBJ2-7; D is possibly TRBD2 (6 bases). CDR3 length equals 15 residues. Trimming took off 0 bases at V and 0 bases at J, with 9 bases between the two ends. Germline CDR1 reads LGHNA; CDR2 reads YSLEER.

This clone was detected only a few times. The V gene is TRBV27, the J gene TRBJ2-1; perhaps TRBD2 as D (6 bases). The germline gives CDR1 MNHEY, CDR2 SMNVEV (reference sequence). This CDR3 region has 14 residues. Trimming removed 2 bases at V and 7 bases at J, with 12 bases between. The CDR3: CASSLRLGGNEQFF. Here the CDR3 DNA reads TGTGCCAGCAGTTTAAGACTAGGAGGTAATGAGCAGTTCTTC.

This clone was found once. The CDR3 region is CASSVDRTGQEFGQYF. As DNA, the CDR3 is TGTGCCAGCAGCGTAGATCGGACAGGTCAAGAATTCGGGCAGTACTTC. This chain links TRBV9 with TRBJ2-7; 7 bases map to TRBD1. Germline values: CDR1 SGDLS, CDR2 YYNGEE. V shed 0 bases, J shed 9 bases, and the junction held 15 bases outside the gene matches. This CDR3 has 16 amino acids.

This clone was seen only a few times. The chain joins TRBV6-6 to TRBJ2-7, with 8 bases lining up with TRBD1. The V gene end was trimmed by 0 bases and the J gene end by 3 bases; junction bases not matched to a gene: 4. The germline V gene has CDR1 MNHNY and CDR2 SVGAGI (reference sequence). This CDR3 is 15 amino acids long. DNA of the CDR3: TGTGCCAGCAGTTACTCTAGGACAGGGATCTACGAGCAGTACTTC. This translates into CASSYSRTGIYEQYF.

The chain links TRBV7-9 to TRBJ2-3; 8 bases match TRBD1. Germline CDR1 reads SEHNR; CDR2 reads FQNEAQ (reference sequence). This CDR3 has 17 amino acids. V lost 0 bases to trimming and J lost 2 bases; unmatched junction nucleotides: 7. CDR3 coding DNA: TGTGCCAGCAGCTTAGCCGGGAAGGACAGGGACACAGATACGCAGTATTTT. Translating gives CASSLAGKDRDTDTQYF.

The rearrangement joins TRBV5-1 to TRBJ1-1; weak D call: TRBD1 (6 bases). The CDR3 covers 13 residues. V was cut by 7 bases and J by 4 bases, with 14 bases left in between. Germline assignment: CDR1 SGHRS and CDR2 YFSETQ. Here the CDR3 reads CASWDGGSTEAFF. CDR3 nucleotide sequence: TGCGCCAGCTGGGACGGGGGCAGCACTGAAGCTTTCTTT.

The chain carries TRBV5-1 and TRBJ1-1, with a tentative D call TRBD1 (6 bases). V shed 3 bases and J shed 5 bases, with 20 bases lying between them. The germline V gene has CDR1 SGHRS and CDR2 YFSETQ. The CDR3 is made up of 16 amino acids. CDR3 loop: CASSSYLDSGATEAFF. The CDR3 region has the DNA TGCGCCAGCAGCTCATACCTCGATTCGGGGGCGACTGAAGCTTTCTTT.

This clone was seen more than once but under ten times. This chain uses TRBV30 with TRBJ2-5; TRBD2 agrees at 7 bases. Trimming took 8 bases from V and 1 from J; bases not matched to a gene: 13. CDR1 and CDR2 (germline): GTSNPN, SVGIG (reference sequence). The CDR3 spans 15 residues. The CDR3 spells CAGDGAGIGQETQYF. The CDR3 region has the DNA TGTGCCGGGGATGGAGCGGGGATTGGCCAAGAGACCCAGTACTTC. The full variable domain, its missing parts supplied by reference TRBV30 and TRBJ2-5, is SQTIHQWPATLVQPVGSPLSLECTVEGTSNPNLYWYRQAAGRGLQLLFYSVGIGQISSEVPQNLSASRPQDRQFILSSKKLLLSDSGFYLCAGDGAGIGQETQYFGPGTRLLVL.

This clone was observed once. The V and J genes are TRBV5-6 and TRBJ1-2, with D tentatively TRBD1 (6 bases). CDR1 SGHDT and CDR2 YYEEEE come from the germline V gene. There are 15 residues in the CDR3. V lost 3 bases, J lost 2 bases, and 14 bases lay in between. Here the CDR3 DNA reads TGTGCCAGCAGCTCGGCGCAGGGGTACAACTATGGCTACACCTTC. It specifies CASSSAQGYNYGYTF.

This rearrangement joins TRBV27 to TRBJ2-7, with D perhaps given as TRBD1 or TRBD2 (5 bases each). Germline-derived CDR1 and CDR2 are MNHEY and SMNVEV (reference sequence). This CDR3 region has 14 residues. V lost 3 bases and J 3 bases, leaving 12 bases between the germline ends. The CDR3 region is CASSFGGSDYEQYF. DNA of the CDR3: TGTGCCAGCAGTTTTGGGGGTTCTGACTACGAGCAGTACTTC.

V gene TRBV9 combines with J gene TRBJ2-7; D is uncertain. This CDR3 spans 14 amino acids. Looked up from germline, CDR1 is SGDLS and CDR2 is YYNGEE. Trimming left V 0 bases short and J 3 bases short, with 10 bases between. The CDR3 sequence is CASSVDYTFYEQYF. The DNA of the CDR3 is TGTGCCAGCAGCGTAGATTACACGTTCTACGAGCAGTACTTC.

V gene TRBV7-9 combines with J gene TRBJ2-7; D is unresolved. The CDR3 length is 12 residues. Germline CDR1 is SEHNR and CDR2 is FQNEAQ (reference sequence). The ends were cut back, 9 bases at V and 0 bases at J, with 9 bases in the middle. Here the CDR3 DNA reads TGTGCCAGTCACGGTCTCTCCTACGAGCAGTACTTC. Translated: CASHGLSYEQYF.

This clone appeared a few times. This chain uses TRBV5-1 with TRBJ1-1; D is undetermined. The CDR3 runs to 13 residues. Trimming pared 0 bases from V and 5 bases from J, leaving 8 bases between. Looked up from germline, CDR1 is SGHRS and CDR2 is YFSETQ. CDR3 coding DNA: TGCGCCAGCAGCTTGGACACAACTACTGAAGCTTTCTTT. Protein sequence: CASSLDTTTEAFF.

This chain connects TRBV30 to TRBJ2-7; 9 positions match TRBD1. Germline CDR1 and CDR2: GTSNPN and SVGIG (reference sequence). Trimming removed 3 bases from V and 2 bases from J; junction bases left unmatched: 5. This CDR3 has 14 amino acids. The chain's CDR3 is CAWSFGTGPYEQYF. The CDR3 DNA is TGTGCCTGGAGCTTCGGGACAGGGCCCTACGAGCAGTACTTC. The whole variable domain, remainder taken from reference TRBV30 and TRBJ2-7, is SQTIHQWPATLVQPVGSPLSLECTVEGTSNPNLYWYRQAAGRGLQLLFYSVGIGQISSEVPQNLSASRPQDRQFILSSKKLLLSDSGFYLCAWSFGTGPYEQYFGPGTRLTVT.

This clone showed up just a few times. The rearrangement uses TRBV5-1 and TRBJ2-3; D is undetermined. V was clipped by 1 base and J by 4 bases, with 4 bases between them. Germline CDR1 and CDR2: SGHRS and YFSETQ. The CDR3 has 12 residues. The CDR3 region is CASSLPADTQYF. The DNA for the CDR3 is TGCGCCAGCAGCTTGCCGGCAGATACGCAGTATTTT.

This clone was observed a handful of times. The rearrangement links TRBV7-2 to TRBJ2-7; D unclear. V lost 1 base, J lost 7 bases, and 11 bases lay in between. This CDR3 contains 13 residues. CDR1 is SGHTA and CDR2 is FQGNSA in the germline V gene. CDR3 nucleotides: TGTGCCAGCAGCTTAGATCTTATGGCTGAGCAGTACTTC. Protein: CASSLDLMAEQYF.

The rearrangement uses TRBV30 and TRBJ2-7, with D possibly being TRBD1 (6 bases). Germline CDR1 is GTSNPN and CDR2 is SVGIG (reference sequence). The CDR3 length is 13 residues. V was cut by 3 bases and J by 6 bases, with 15 bases left in between. CDR3 region: CAWSLVQGSEQYF. In DNA form, the CDR3 reads TGTGCCTGGAGCCTAGTACAGGGCTCCGAGCAGTACTTC. Complete variable domain (other parts from reference TRBV30 and TRBJ2-7): SQTIHQWPATLVQPVGSPLSLECTVEGTSNPNLYWYRQAAGRGLQLLFYSVGIGQISSEVPQNLSASRPQDRQFILSSKKLLLSDSGFYLCAWSLVQGSEQYFGPGTRLTVT.

V usage is TRBV27 and J usage is TRBJ1-1, with 7 bases lining up with TRBD1. In germline, CDR1 is MNHEY, CDR2 SMNVEV (reference sequence). The trim removed 6 bases at V and 7 bases at J, leaving 5 bases unmatched. The CDR3 sequence is 12 residues long. The CDR3 spells CASSRQGHEAFF. CDR3 DNA sequence: TGTGCCAGCAGCCGACAGGGCCATGAAGCTTTCTTT.